This T cell receptor (beta chain) was obtained from a study of STAT5B mutations in CD4+ large granular lymphocyte leukemia. Findings and limits, study-wide: Compared with healthy controls (2/35), patient top clones favored TRBV06 (8/27).

To note about this clone: As yet, its antigen is unknown.

Original analysis: A productive frequency of 2.59 x 10-5 was the lowest detectable. Data came from immunoSEQ multiplex PCR; TCRdb stores just in-frame clones and leaves some out. V, J and clone size derive from that table, while D and trimming were established from the DNA sequence. The data show 37,000 or so clones, with approximately 84% seen just once and about 0.38% held by the top ten. V lost 7 bases to trimming and J lost 3 bases, with 17 bases between them. This CDR3 region has 14 residues. The germline gives CDR1 SQVTM, CDR2 ANQGSEA. Sequenced input: CD4+ T cells from blood buffy coats. V and J are TRBV29-1 and TRBJ2-3; possible D gene TRBD2, 5 bases. This clonotype was sampled from a human donor in good health. The CDR3 loop reads CSGSSGRGTDTQYF. The DNA of the CDR3 is TGCAGCGGAAGCTCGGGTCGGGGTACAGATACGCAGTATTTT.